Below, 13 T cell receptor beta chains from the same sample are listed, as sequenced in a study of CD8 T cells in ankylosing spondylitis. Study findings and constraints: Made up of under 10 highly homologous variants, a TCR beta motif appeared characteristic of ankylosing spondylitis blood.

These receptors' antigens are unknown. TCRdb reprocessed the 5' RACE reads with MiXCR, giving one entry per CDR3 protein. The sample consists of over 200,000 distinct CDR3 sequences, around 19% of them appearing once. Sequences were obtained from blood, either unsorted or a sorted T cell fraction (not recorded which). These receptors originate from a male donor with ankylosing spondylitis.

Written as DNA, the CDR3 is TGCAGTGCTAGAGAGGCAGGGTCCGACTATAATTCACCCCTCCACTTT. Translation: CSAREAGSDYNSPLHF. This chain uses TRBV20-1 with TRBJ1-6; D is possibly TRBD1 (5 bases). The germline CDR1 and CDR2 sequences are DFQATT and SNEGSKA (reference sequence). Trimming pared 0 bases from V and 3 bases from J, leaving 12 bases between. The CDR3 loop spans 16 amino acids.

This clonotype was counted many times. The chain joins TRBV20-1 to TRBJ2-1; 9 nucleotides match TRBD1. This CDR3 is built from 14 residues. Germline loops: CDR1 DFQATT, CDR2 SNEGSKA (reference sequence). The ends lost 5 bases at V and 0 bases at J; junction bases unmatched: 2. CDR3 sequence (DNA): TGCAGTGCTGGGACAGGGAGCTCCTACAATGAGCAGTTCTTC. It translates to CSAGTGSSYNEQFF.

This chain uses TRBV30 with TRBJ2-1; maybe TRBD2 (6 bases). CDR3 length: 16 amino acids. Deletions cut 1 base from V and 10 bases from J, with 23 bases between. The germline gives CDR1 GTSNPN, CDR2 SVGIG (reference sequence). DNA for the CDR3: TGTGCCTGGAGTGCAAACTGGGACTCCCCCGATCTAGAGCAGTTCTTC. Protein product: CAWSANWDSPDLEQFF.

A few counts support this clonotype. This chain connects TRBV12-3 or TRBV12-4 to TRBJ2-2; 8 bases map to TRBD1. V shed 5 bases, J shed 15 bases, and the junction held 8 bases outside the gene matches. The CDR3 is 12 residues long. The CDR3 sequence is CASSLRQGQVFF. CDR3 in DNA: TGTGCCAGCAGTCTTCGACAGGGACAGGTGTTTTTT.

This clonotype was counted many times. The chain is built from TRBV13 and TRBJ2-7, with TRBD2 matching 8 bases. V shed 4 bases, J shed 3 bases, and the junction held 5 bases outside the gene matches. The CDR3 totals 14 residues. CDR1 and CDR2 (germline): PRHDT, FYEKMQ (reference sequence). The CDR3 region is CASSSSGTSYEQYF. CDR3 in DNA: TGTGCCAGCAGCTCTTCCGGGACTAGCTACGAGCAGTACTTC.

This clonotype occurred a few times. As DNA, the CDR3 is TGTGCCAGCAGTTATGGGATAACCTACGAGCAGTACTTC. Protein product: CASSYGITYEQYF. The chain is built from TRBV6-5 and TRBJ2-7; D unresolved. This CDR3 spans 13 amino acids. V was pared by 3 bases and J by 2 bases, with 8 bases between. Germline V gene data show CDR1 as MNHEY and CDR2 as SVGAGI.

This chain links TRBV12-3 or TRBV12-4 with TRBJ1-1; TRBD1 matches at 7 bases. The CDR3 runs 16 residues. J gave up 3 bases and V 2 bases, and 9 bases lay outside the gene matches. CDR3 loop: CASSLYGQAADTEAFF. CDR3 nucleotides: TGTGCCAGCAGTTTATACGGACAGGCTGCGGACACTGAAGCTTTCTTT.

V usage is TRBV11-2 and J usage is TRBJ2-1; 8 positions agree with TRBD2. The CDR3 extends over 15 amino acids. Losses at the gene ends were 8 bases for V and 4 bases for J; bases not matched to a gene: 10. The germline CDR1 and CDR2 sequences are SGHAT and FQNNGV. The DNA for the CDR3 is TGTGCCAGCCGTCCCAGCGGGAGCAGATACAATGAGCAGTTCTTC. Amino acids: CASRPSGSRYNEQFF.

This clonotype was detected only a few times. V usage is TRBV4-1 and J usage is TRBJ2-5, with 7 bases that match TRBD2. The CDR3 has 15 residues. CDR1 is MGHRA, CDR2 YSYEKL, per germline. J was trimmed by 2 bases and V by 1 base; bases with no gene match: 4. CDR3 protein: CASSQVPAGQETQYF. CDR3 DNA sequence: TGCGCCAGCAGCCAAGTCCCAGCGGGACAAGAGACCCAGTACTTC.

J is TRBJ2-5 and V is TRBV5-6, with no clear D. V was shortened by 3 bases and J by 6 bases, with 12 bases between the two germline ends. The CDR3 runs 13 residues. CDR1 SGHDT and CDR2 YYEEEE come from the germline V gene. CDR3 nucleotide sequence: TGTGCCAGCAGCTCTCTGCCTTACAAGACCCAGTACTTC. This translates into CASSSLPYKTQYF.

This clonotype was seen only a few times. J is TRBJ2-5 and V is TRBV20-1; tentatively, D is TRBD1 or TRBD2 (5 bases each). Germline V gene lookup returns CDR1 DFQATT and CDR2 SNEGSKA (reference sequence). The CDR3 consists of 13 residues. V lost 5 bases and J lost 4, with 14 bases in between. CDR3 DNA sequence: TGCAGTGCTTCCCTAGTGGGGGTAGAGACCCAGTACTTC. Its protein is CSASLVGVETQYF.

The CDR3 region has the DNA TGCAGCGTTGCGGGGCTTGGAGGGGGGCCCTACAATGAGCAGTTCTTC. It is translated as CSVAGLGGGPYNEQFF. V gene TRBV29-1 combines with J gene TRBJ2-1; D might be TRBD1 or TRBD2, each matching 6 bases. This CDR3 spans 16 amino acids. Looked up from germline, CDR1 is SQVTM and CDR2 is ANQGSEA. Trimming removed 4 bases from V and 2 bases from J, with 18 bases in between.

This clonotype has only one observation. The genes are TRBV12-3 or TRBV12-4 and TRBJ2-1; TRBD1 matches 10 bases. The V gene end was trimmed by 5 bases and the J gene end by 5 bases; junction bases not matched to a gene: 12. The CDR3 runs 17 residues. In nucleotides, the CDR3 is TGTGCCAGCAGTACGAAGGGGACAGGGGTAAATAACAATGAGCAGTTCTTC. It yields the protein CASSTKGTGVNNNEQFF.